This T cell receptor beta chain comes out of a study of cytomegalovirus exposure and HLA in healthy donors. Study-wide results and limits: Accurate prediction of most subjects' HLA-A and HLA-B alleles from TCR beta sequences was reported.

PCR employed 60 Vbeta and 13 Jbeta primers. As originally analysed: The authors later counted approximately 80 million unique TCR beta chains, 9 million to 12 million of them shared. Sequencing used immunoSEQ multiplex PCR; TCRdb keeps in-frame clones, though not all of them. The V and J calls and clone size come from that table; D and trimming were worked out from the DNA. Seen here are 150,000 to 200,000 clones, 60% to 85% observed once, and the top ten hold approximately 1%. Germline V gives CDR1 SGHDT, CDR2 YYEEEE. The CDR3 spans 16 residues. V was clipped by 4 bases and J by 4 bases; unmatched bases: 12. Each donor was nominally healthy when sampled (though unrecorded immune exposures were likely). With regard to this clone: Its antigen is currently unknown.

The chain employs TRBV5-6 and TRBJ2-5; 8 nucleotides line up with TRBD2. This sequence originates from a woman aged 40 to 50 in good health and CMV-seronegative. Sequenced: PBMCs. The CDR3 DNA follows: TGTGCCAGCAGCCCCGCCATAGGAGCGGGAGTAGAGACCCAGTACTTC. Protein sequence: CASSPAIGAGVETQYF.